These T cell receptor beta chains were read from a single sample in a study of CD8 T cells in Susac syndrome. TCRdb re-analysed the immunoSEQ multiplex PCR reads in MiXCR, keeping a single row per CDR3 protein. This table has around 190,000 distinct CDR3 sequences, about 94% appearing once. Sequenced material: CD4+ T cells from PBMCs. Source of these receptors: a human donor in good health. Each CDR3 is given with its conserved first and last residue. D genes are given only for firm matches. The size of a clone is reported for some rows only, either as once, few or many, or as a class for expanded clones.

d_gene,v_gene,j_gene,abundance,CDR3nt,CDR3aa
.,TRBV7-2,TRBJ1-2,.,TGTGCCAGCAGCTTAGAAGACGGTGGCTACACCTTC,CASSLEDGGYTF
.,TRBV20-1,TRBJ2-2,.,TGCAGTGCCCTTGGGGCCAGAACGAACACCGGGGAGCTGTTTTTT,CSALGARTNTGELFF
.,TRBV2,TRBJ2-1,.,TGTGCCAGCAGTGAAGTCTACGGGCGGCTACCAAACTCCTACAATGAGCAGTTCTTC,CASSEVYGRLPNSYNEQFF
.,TRBV6-6,TRBJ2-1,.,TGTGCCAGCAGTTACTCGGGGCTACCTCACAATGAGCAGTTCTTC,CASSYSGLPHNEQFF
.,TRBV15,TRBJ1-5,.,TGTGCCACCAGCAGGGACAACCACAGCAATCAGCCCCAGCATTTT,CATSRDNHSNQPQHF
.,TRBV7-2,TRBJ1-2,.,TGTGCCAGCAGCGGCGAACTTTCGAGTTTTGGGCGGAGTACCTTC,CASSGELSSFGRSTF
.,TRBV19,TRBJ1-1,.,TGTGCCAGAATGAACACTGAAGCTTTCTTT,CARMNTEAFF
TRBD1,TRBV20-1,TRBJ1-5,.,TGCAGTGCTAGGGGACAGGGGGTTCGGCCCCAGCATTTT,CSARGQGVRPQHF
TRBD1,TRBV20-1,TRBJ1-5,.,TGCAGTGCTAGGAAAACAGGGGTAGTAAATCAGCCCCAGCATTTT,CSARKTGVVNQPQHF
TRBD1,TRBV7-9,TRBJ2-7,.,TGTGCCAGCAGCTTAGCCCCTATCCGACAGGGCTCCTACGAGCAGTACTTC,CASSLAPIRQGSYEQYF
TRBD2,TRBV20-1,TRBJ2-7,.,TGCAGTGCTAGAGAGGGACTAGCGGGAGGACTCTCCTACGAGCAGTACTTC,CSAREGLAGGLSYEQYF
TRBD1,TRBV3-1,TRBJ1-5,.,TGTGCCAGCAGCCAGGGGACAGGCCCGCAGCCCCAGCATTTT,CASSQGTGPQPQHF
TRBD2,TRBV20-1,TRBJ2-5,.,TGCAGTGCTACCGAGGAAACTAGCGGCAAAGAGACCCAGTACTTC,CSATEETSGKETQYF
.,TRBV29-1,TRBJ1-1,.,TGCAGCGTTGCCTCGGGCGGGAGGACTGAAGCTTTCTTT,CSVASGGRTEAFF
.,TRBV4-3,TRBJ2-2,.,TGCGCCAGCAGCTTTAGGCGGAGCGGGGAGCTGTTTTTT,CASSFRRSGELFF
.,TRBV11-2,TRBJ2-1,.,TGTGCCAGCGTTTTCGACCAGGGATCCTACAATGAGCAGTTCTTC,CASVFDQGSYNEQFF
.,TRBV9,TRBJ1-1,once,TGTGCCAGCAGCCCCCAGGGAGGGAACACTGAAGCTTTCTTT,CASSPQGGNTEAFF
.,TRBV12-3/TRBV12-4,TRBJ1-1,.,TGTGCCAGCAGCCACAGGGCGACGAGCACTGAAGCTTTCTTT,CASSHRATSTEAFF
TRBD2,TRBV28,TRBJ2-1,.,TGTGCCAGTCTGACTAGCGGGAAGTACAATGAGCAGTTCTTC,CASLTSGKYNEQFF
.,TRBV6-2/TRBV6-3,TRBJ1-5,.,TGTGCCAGCAGTTACGCAGCAGGAATACCTCAGCCCCAGCATTTT,CASSYAAGIPQPQHF
.,TRBV20-1,TRBJ2-3,.,TGCAGTGCTAAGAGGGATACGGGGGCGGGGCTCACAGATACGCAGTATTTT,CSAKRDTGAGLTDTQYF
TRBD1,TRBV12-3/TRBV12-4,TRBJ1-3,once,TGTGCCAGCAGTTTATCCGGGACAGGGACCTCTGGAAACACCATATATTTT,CASSLSGTGTSGNTIYF
.,TRBV6-5,TRBJ2-7,.,TGTGCCAGCAGTTACCACCACGAGCAGTACTTC,CASSYHHEQYF
TRBD1,TRBV30,TRBJ2-1,.,TGTGCCGCGTTAAGACAGGGGTCCTACAATGAGCAGTTCTTC,CAALRQGSYNEQFF
TRBD1,TRBV7-9,TRBJ1-1,.,TGTGCCAGCACCCACCCTCCCCCAGGGGGCAAGGCTGAAGCTTTCTTT,CASTHPPPGGKAEAFF
TRBD2,TRBV7-9,TRBJ2-1,.,TGTGCCAGCAGCTCAGGTGGACTAGCTCCGTTCTTC,CASSSGGLAPFF
TRBD2,TRBV20-1,TRBJ2-7,.,TGCAGTGCCCGGACTAGCGGGAAGCGCGAGCAGTACTTC,CSARTSGKREQYF
TRBD2,TRBV7-2,TRBJ2-7,.,TGTGCCAGCAGTTTGGAGAGCGGGGGCTACGAGCAGTACTTC,CASSLESGGYEQYF
.,TRBV27,TRBJ2-6,.,TGTGCCAGCAGTCACAAAAACAGGGTACTGGGGGCCAACGTCCTGACTTTC,CASSHKNRVLGANVLTF
.,TRBV18,TRBJ1-2,.,TGTGCCAGCTCATATGGACCTGACTATGGCTACACCTTC,CASSYGPDYGYTF
.,TRBV6-5,TRBJ1-1,.,TGTGCCAGCAGCTTTAATCGGGGAGACGGTCTAGCTTTCTTT,CASSFNRGDGLAFF
TRBD1,TRBV29-1,TRBJ2-4,.,TGCAGCGTGGGGGACAGGGGGCTGAACATTCAGTACTTC,CSVGDRGLNIQYF
.,TRBV12-3/TRBV12-4,TRBJ2-6,.,TGTGCCAGCAGCTCTGGGGCCAACGTCCTGACTTTC,CASSSGANVLTF
.,TRBV29-1,TRBJ1-1,once,TGCAGCGTTGTTCGGGGGGCTAGCAACACTGAAGCTTTCTTT,CSVVRGASNTEAFF
.,TRBV6-6,TRBJ2-3,.,TGTGCCAGCAGTTACGGGACGGCGGGGGATACGCAGTATTTT,CASSYGTAGDTQYF
.,TRBV24-1,TRBJ2-1,.,TGTGCCACCAGGGGAAGCTCCTACAATGAGCAGTTCTTC,CATRGSSYNEQFF
.,TRBV4-3,TRBJ2-1,.,TGCGCCAGCAGCCAAGAATTTGGTGGCAATGAGCAGTTCTTC,CASSQEFGGNEQFF
.,TRBV30,TRBJ1-5,once,TGTGCCTGGAGTGTACTGGGTAGGACGGGCAATCAGCCCCAGCATTTT,CAWSVLGRTGNQPQHF
TRBD2,TRBV9,TRBJ2-1,.,TGTGCCAGCAGCATCGGGACTATTTACAATGAGCAGTTCTTC,CASSIGTIYNEQFF
TRBD2,TRBV19,TRBJ2-1,.,TGTGCCAGTAGTATAAGCGGGAGTGTAAATGAGCAGTTCTTC,CASSISGSVNEQFF
.,TRBV20-1,TRBJ2-1,.,TGCAGTGCCAAGACTAGTCCCTCCTACAATGAGCAGTTCTTC,CSAKTSPSYNEQFF
TRBD2,TRBV20-1,TRBJ2-3,.,TGCAGTGCTAGGACTAGCGGGAGAGATACGCAGTATTTT,CSARTSGRDTQYF
.,TRBV27,TRBJ2-7,.,TGTGCCAGCAGTCCCAGACTAGGGTCCTACGAGCAGTACTTC,CASSPRLGSYEQYF
.,TRBV30,TRBJ1-1,.,TGTGCCTGGAGTGCACGGACCGGGTGGGCTGAAGCTTTCTTT,CAWSARTGWAEAFF
TRBD1,TRBV19,TRBJ2-1,.,TGTGCCAGCGCTCCTTTGGACAGGGGGTACAATGAGCAGTTCTTC,CASAPLDRGYNEQFF
TRBD2,TRBV20-1,TRBJ2-1,once,TGCAGTGTTCAGAGCGGGAGTAGGGATGAGCAGTTCTTC,CSVQSGSRDEQFF
TRBD1,TRBV6-5,TRBJ1-5,.,TGTGCCAGCTCGGACAGGGGGAGCAATCAGCCCCAGCATTTT,CASSDRGSNQPQHF
TRBD2,TRBV11-1,TRBJ2-1,.,TGTGCCAGCAGCCAGACTAGCGGGAGTCGTGAGCAGTTCTTC,CASSQTSGSREQFF